Shown below are 13 T cell receptor beta chains from a single sample sequenced in a study of human T cells and chemical hapten exposure. TCRdb fed the RACE reads into MiXCR, producing one record per CDR3 protein. The sample lists about 130,000 distinct CDR3 sequences, approximately 8.3% occurring once. Time point described: healthy volunteer bleed at 2 weeks. The template was total RNA from unfractionated whole blood. Sequenced material: whole blood. These receptor sequences come from a male donor in good health. Some clones in this sample may be carry-over from other donors' samples.

This clonotype was counted between two and nine times. The genes are TRBV20-1 and TRBJ2-6, with 7 bases matching TRBD2. The CDR3 runs 16 residues. Germline trimming cut 0 bases from V and 2 bases from J; bases unmatched to any gene: 4. Germline V lookup: CDR1 DFQATT, CDR2 SNEGSKA (reference sequence). The DNA of the CDR3 is TGCAGTGCTAGAGATCATGGGGGGGCTGGGGCCAACGTCCTGACTTTC. Translating it yields CSARDHGGAGANVLTF.

V gene TRBV15 combines with J gene TRBJ2-5, with 10 bases lining up with TRBD1. CDR1 is LNHNV, CDR2 YYDKDF, per germline (reference sequence). This CDR3 contains 14 residues. Trimming cost V 5 bases and J 2 bases; bases outside gene matches: 2. The DNA for the CDR3 is TGTGCCACCAGCTGGGACAGGGGACAAGAGACCCAGTACTTC. It codes for CATSWDRGQETQYF.

This clonotype was observed a handful of times. This sequence joins TRBV9 and TRBJ1-6; 9 nucleotides line up with TRBD1. Germline V gene lookup returns CDR1 SGDLS and CDR2 YYNGEE. The CDR3 is 14 amino acids. V was clipped by 3 bases and J by 9 bases; unmatched bases: 4. This chain's CDR3 is CASSGGQGSSPLHF. In nucleotides, the CDR3 is TGTGCCAGCAGCGGGGGACAGGGTAGTTCACCCCTCCACTTT.

This clonotype was found once. V usage is TRBV7-2 and J usage is TRBJ1-1; TRBD1 agrees at 7 bases. The CDR3 has 14 amino acids. The germline V gene has CDR1 SGHTA and CDR2 FQGNSA. V dropped 5 bases and J dropped 4; count of bases not matched to a gene: 7. The CDR3 region has the DNA TGTGCCAGCAGCCCGGACAGGACCCTCACTGAAGCTTTCTTT. Amino acid sequence: CASSPDRTLTEAFF.

DNA for the CDR3: TGTGCCAGCAAGTGGCAGGGGGCCGTAGAGACCCAGTACTTC. Protein product: CASKWQGAVETQYF. The chain uses TRBV2 and TRBJ2-5, with TRBD1 matching 8 bases. Trimming removed 7 bases from V and 4 bases from J; junction bases left unmatched: 8. Germline CDR1 is SNHLY and CDR2 is FYNNEI. This CDR3 spans 14 amino acids. The entire variable domain, with the rest obtained from reference TRBV2 and TRBJ2-5, is as follows: EPEVTQTPSHQVTQMGQEVILRCVPISNHLYFYWYRQILGQKVEFLVSFYNNEISEKSEIFDDQFSVERPDGSNFTLKIRSTKLEDSAMYFCASKWQGAVETQYFGPGTRLLVL.

The chain uses TRBV5-5 and TRBJ2-2; 8 bases agree with TRBD1. With 2 bases clipped from V and 0 bases from J, the junction kept 9 bases outside the gene matches. Per germline, CDR1 SGHKS and CDR2 YYEKEE (reference sequence). The CDR3 totals 18 residues. CDR3 coding DNA: TGTGCCAGCAGCTTTTTTGGCAGGGGGCCTCCGAACACCGGGGAGCTGTTTTTT. This encodes CASSFFGRGPPNTGELFF.

This clonotype was detected a few times. This chain links TRBV6-1 with TRBJ2-1; D may match TRBD1 or TRBD2 (5 bases each). CDR3 size: 15 residues. The V gene's germline CDR1 is MNHNS and CDR2 SASEGT. The V and J ends lost 7 bases and 0 bases respectively, with 13 bases between them. The CDR3 loop is CASTTSGGSYNEQFF. In DNA form, the CDR3 reads TGTGCCAGCACCACTAGTGGGGGCTCCTACAATGAGCAGTTCTTC.

A few counts support this clonotype. The gene calls are TRBV10-3 and TRBJ2-1; D might be TRBD2 (6 bases). Per the germline V gene, CDR1 is ENHRY and CDR2 is SYGVKD. This CDR3 has 15 amino acids. Trimming stripped 4 bases from V and 0 bases from J, with 10 bases between. In nucleotides, the CDR3 is TGTGCCATCAGTGCGGGAGTGAGCTCCTACAATGAGCAGTTCTTC. Amino acids: CAISAGVSSYNEQFF.

V usage is TRBV6-5 and J usage is TRBJ2-3, with TRBD1 matching 10 bases. Per germline, CDR1 MNHEY and CDR2 SVGAGI. The CDR3 loop spans 18 amino acids. With 0 bases clipped from V and 3 bases from J, the junction kept 9 bases outside the gene matches. CDR3 in DNA: TGTGCCAGCAGTTACTCTTCCCTGACAGGGGGCCCTACAGATACGCAGTATTTT. It is translated as CASSYSSLTGGPTDTQYF.

This clonotype was counted only a few times. This chain connects TRBV20-1 to TRBJ2-1; 11 positions agree with TRBD2. Germline V lookup: CDR1 DFQATT, CDR2 SNEGSKA (reference sequence). The CDR3 has 19 amino acids. V trimming: 0 bases; J trimming: 0 bases; junction bases outside the gene matches: 10. The CDR3 region has the DNA TGCAGTGCTAGAGATGAAACTAGCGGGAGTACGAGCTCCTACAATGAGCAGTTCTTC. Its protein is CSARDETSGSTSSYNEQFF.

This clonotype came up a few times. The J gene is TRBJ2-2, the V gene TRBV11-2; D may be TRBD1 (5 bases). Germline CDR1 is SGHAT and CDR2 is FQNNGV. This CDR3 region has 16 residues. The germline V and J ends were trimmed by 4 bases and 1 base, with 13 bases remaining between them. CDR3 in DNA: TGTGCCAGCAGCTCGGTAGGCAGGGTGAACACCGGGGAGCTGTTTTTT. This translates into CASSSVGRVNTGELFF.

Comments on this clonotype: One end of the junction does not line up with germline, which may come from a read error. The chain joins TRBV13 to TRBJ2-7; D might be TRBD1 (7 bases). The CDR3 extends over 13 amino acids. Germline V lookup: CDR1 PRHDT, CDR2 FYEKMQ (reference sequence). CDR3 sequence reads: CASSSGLTLEGAF. The CDR3 nucleotides are TGTGCCAGCAGCTCGGGACTGACCCTGGAGGGGGCCTTC.

This clonotype was counted only a few times. V and J are TRBV7-9 and TRBJ2-6; D uncertain. Deletions cut 4 bases from V and 3 bases from J, with 10 bases between. The germline V gene has CDR1 SEHNR and CDR2 FQNEAQ (reference sequence). This CDR3 has 15 amino acids. CDR3 bases: TGTGCCAGCAGCTGGCCAAGCATTGGGGCCAACGTCCTGACTTTC. It yields the protein CASSWPSIGANVLTF.